The 2 T cell receptor beta chains presented below share a single source sample, sequenced in a study of OX40 agonist ivuxolimab in advanced cancers. Using immunoSEQ multiplex PCR, the repertoire was profiled, and TCRdb retains in-frame clones only, with some absent. Of about 110,000 clones in the sample, about nine tenths were seen once. The sample in question was CD4+ or CD8+ T cells sorted from blood, obtained in a trial of the OX40 agonist ivuxolimab. The receptors come from an adult with an advanced solid tumor such as melanoma, head and neck, liver or kidney cancer.

The chain employs TRBV9 and TRBJ2-1, with TRBD2 matching 9 bases. V trimming: 2 bases; J trimming: 4 bases; junction bases outside the gene matches: 7. Germline CDR1 SGDLS, CDR2 YYNGEE. This CDR3 is 16 amino acids long. The CDR3: CASSVEPGLAYNEQFF. The DNA of the CDR3 is TGTGCCAGCAGCGTTGAGCCGGGACTAGCTTACAATGAGCAGTTCTTC.

The chain employs TRBV19 and TRBJ1-2; D gene uncertain. Trimming stripped 1 base from V and 5 bases from J, with 11 bases between. The CDR3 length is 14 residues. The germline gives CDR1 LNHDA, CDR2 SQIVND (reference sequence). The CDR3 here is CASSIATASYGYTF. The CDR3 DNA reads as TGTGCCAGTAGTATAGCTACAGCATCTTATGGCTACACCTTC.